A selection of T cell receptor beta chains follows, all from one sample in a study of shared clonotypes between healthy human individuals. Sequenced by immunoSEQ multiplex PCR; TCRdb stores in-frame clones only, minus some. The sample holds around 940,000 clones, over 75% seen once. Material for sequencing was memory CD4+ T cells sorted from blood. These receptors all stem from a man between 18 and 35 years old in good health. Each CDR3 is given with its conserved first and last residue. Each record gives: J gene, V gene, clone size, D gene, CDR3 protein, CDR3 DNA. A D gene is named only where the DNA matches it firmly. Clone size is given for some rows only: seen once, a few or many times, or a class if the clone is expanded.

J gene: TRBJ2-1
V gene: TRBV30
clone size: -
D gene: TRBD2
CDR3 protein: CAWSPAGTISMRQFF
CDR3 DNA: TGTGCCTGGAGCCCCGCCGGGACTATATCAATGAGGCAGTTCTTC

J gene: TRBJ1-1
V gene: TRBV28
clone size: -
D gene: TRBD1
CDR3 protein: CASSFSTGATEAFF
CDR3 DNA: TGTGCCAGCAGTTTCTCGACAGGGGCCACTGAAGCTTTCTTT

J gene: TRBJ2-2
V gene: TRBV18
clone size: once
D gene: TRBD1
CDR3 protein: CASSRTGNGELFF
CDR3 DNA: TGTGCCAGCTCGCGGACAGGGAACGGGGAGCTGTTTTTT

J gene: TRBJ2-7
V gene: TRBV28
clone size: -
D gene: -
CDR3 protein: CASSSTGRTYEQYF
CDR3 DNA: TGTGCCAGCAGTTCTACGGGGAGAACCTACGAGCAGTACTTC

J gene: TRBJ2-2
V gene: TRBV29-1
clone size: -
D gene: -
CDR3 protein: CSALTGRGNTGELFF
CDR3 DNA: TGCAGCGCTCTAACGGGGCGGGGGAACACCGGGGAGCTGTTTTTT

J gene: TRBJ2-1
V gene: TRBV6-1
clone size: -
D gene: TRBD2
CDR3 protein: CASSVSLAGGYNEQFF
CDR3 DNA: TGTGCCAGCAGTGTGTCCCTAGCGGGAGGGTACAATGAGCAGTTCTTC

J gene: TRBJ1-4
V gene: TRBV28
clone size: -
D gene: TRBD1
CDR3 protein: CASSRTGLTNEKLFF
CDR3 DNA: TGTGCCAGCAGCCGGACAGGTCTAACTAATGAAAAACTGTTTTTT

J gene: TRBJ2-1
V gene: TRBV11-2
clone size: -
D gene: -
CDR3 protein: CASSLGLEGEQFF
CDR3 DNA: TGTGCCAGCAGCCTCGGACTCGAGGGCGAGCAGTTCTTC

J gene: TRBJ2-5
V gene: TRBV7-9
clone size: few
D gene: -
CDR3 protein: CASSLALSVKQETQYF
CDR3 DNA: TGTGCCAGCAGCTTAGCGCTATCGGTAAAACAAGAGACCCAGTACTTC

J gene: TRBJ1-4
V gene: TRBV5-1
clone size: -
D gene: -
CDR3 protein: CASSWTVGGEKLFF
CDR3 DNA: TGCGCCAGCAGCTGGACCGTCGGCGGTGAAAAACTGTTTTTT

J gene: TRBJ2-5
V gene: TRBV7-6
clone size: -
D gene: -
CDR3 protein: CASSLRTLETQYF
CDR3 DNA: TGTGCCAGCAGCCTGAGGACTTTGGAGACCCAGTACTTC

J gene: TRBJ1-5
V gene: TRBV6-1
clone size: many
D gene: TRBD1
CDR3 protein: CASSDTWDRGQHF
CDR3 DNA: TGTGCCAGCAGTGACACCTGGGACAGGGGCCAGCATTTT

J gene: TRBJ1-2
V gene: TRBV20-1
clone size: -
D gene: -
CDR3 protein: CSARQGFGYTF
CDR3 DNA: TGCAGTGCTAGACAGGGTTTCGGCTACACCTTC

J gene: TRBJ1-4
V gene: TRBV7-9
clone size: few
D gene: -
CDR3 protein: CASSLGGAQNEKLFF
CDR3 DNA: TGTGCCAGCAGCTTAGGGGGGGCCCAGAATGAAAAACTGTTTTTT

J gene: TRBJ2-5
V gene: TRBV9
clone size: -
D gene: TRBD2
CDR3 protein: CASSVTSGGRETQYF
CDR3 DNA: TGTGCCAGCAGCGTGACTAGCGGGGGGCGAGAGACCCAGTACTTC

J gene: TRBJ1-1
V gene: TRBV6-5
clone size: -
D gene: -
CDR3 protein: CASSYSLITGTEAFF
CDR3 DNA: TGTGCCAGCAGTTACTCGCTGATCACGGGCACTGAAGCTTTCTTT

J gene: TRBJ1-5
V gene: TRBV18
clone size: -
D gene: -
CDR3 protein: CAVDGALRRANQPQHF
CDR3 DNA: TGTGCCGTGGATGGCGCTTTAAGGAGGGCCAATCAGCCCCAGCATTTT

J gene: TRBJ1-3
V gene: TRBV19
clone size: -
D gene: TRBD1
CDR3 protein: CASSTGLRDRGNTIYF
CDR3 DNA: TGTGCCAGTAGTACCGGACTCCGGGACAGAGGAAACACCATATATTTT

J gene: TRBJ2-7
V gene: TRBV5-8
clone size: -
D gene: -
CDR3 protein: CASSFLNEQYF
CDR3 DNA: TGTGCCAGCAGCTTCCTCAACGAGCAGTACTTC

J gene: TRBJ1-2
V gene: TRBV6-5
clone size: -
D gene: -
CDR3 protein: CASSYSGGLGYTF
CDR3 DNA: TGTGCCAGCAGTTACTCAGGAGGGCTTGGCTACACCTTC

J gene: TRBJ2-1
V gene: TRBV5-1
clone size: -
D gene: TRBD2
CDR3 protein: CASSLNGRVVGNEQFF
CDR3 DNA: TGCGCCAGCAGCTTGAACGGGAGGGTAGTTGGCAATGAGCAGTTCTTC

J gene: TRBJ1-3
V gene: TRBV10-3
clone size: -
D gene: -
CDR3 protein: CAISESTGYTIYF
CDR3 DNA: TGTGCCATCAGTGAGTCGACTGGTTACACCATATATTTT

J gene: TRBJ1-5
V gene: TRBV18
clone size: -
D gene: TRBD1
CDR3 protein: CASSLGQGDNQPQHF
CDR3 DNA: TGTGCCAGCTCACTCGGACAGGGGGACAATCAGCCCCAGCATTTT

J gene: TRBJ1-2
V gene: TRBV7-2
clone size: -
D gene: TRBD1
CDR3 protein: CASSLGTGDGYTF
CDR3 DNA: TGTGCCAGCAGCTTGGGGACAGGGGACGGCTACACCTTC

J gene: TRBJ1-2
V gene: TRBV6-1
clone size: -
D gene: -
CDR3 protein: CASSEGRSLLYGYTF
CDR3 DNA: TGTGCCAGCAGTGAAGGCCGAAGCCTTCTCTATGGCTACACCTTC

J gene: TRBJ2-5
V gene: TRBV7-8
clone size: -
D gene: -
CDR3 protein: CASSLGHGGETQYF
CDR3 DNA: TGTGCCAGCAGCTTAGGACACGGCGGAGAGACCCAGTACTTC

J gene: TRBJ2-1
V gene: TRBV10-2
clone size: once
D gene: TRBD2
CDR3 protein: CASPEGAGGLWVEQFF
CDR3 DNA: TGCGCCAGCCCTGAGGGAGCGGGGGGGCTTTGGGTTGAGCAGTTCTTC

J gene: TRBJ2-3
V gene: TRBV9
clone size: -
D gene: -
CDR3 protein: CASSVEGTRVTQYF
CDR3 DNA: TGTGCCAGCAGCGTAGAAGGGACAAGGGTAACGCAGTATTTT

J gene: TRBJ1-2
V gene: TRBV19
clone size: -
D gene: -
CDR3 protein: CASSIAASEIYGYTF
CDR3 DNA: TGTGCCAGTAGTATAGCCGCATCCGAAATCTATGGCTACACCTTC

J gene: TRBJ2-3
V gene: TRBV7-2
clone size: -
D gene: TRBD2
CDR3 protein: CASSLGLAGTDTQYF
CDR3 DNA: TGTGCCAGCAGCTTAGGGCTAGCGGGCACAGATACGCAGTATTTT

J gene: TRBJ1-5
V gene: TRBV5-1
clone size: -
D gene: -
CDR3 protein: CASSFLGGASQPQHF
CDR3 DNA: TGCGCCAGCAGCTTTTTAGGGGGGGCCAGTCAGCCCCAGCATTTT

J gene: TRBJ2-5
V gene: TRBV16
clone size: -
D gene: -
CDR3 protein: CASSQTGYSQETQYF
CDR3 DNA: TGTGCCAGCAGCCAAACAGGGTACAGCCAAGAGACCCAGTACTTC

J gene: TRBJ1-5
V gene: TRBV7-9
clone size: -
D gene: TRBD1
CDR3 protein: CASSPGTVIDRPQHF
CDR3 DNA: TGTGCCAGCAGCCCTGGGACAGTCATCGATCGGCCCCAGCATTTT

J gene: TRBJ1-1
V gene: TRBV7-2
clone size: -
D gene: -
CDR3 protein: CASSLGRMNTEAFF
CDR3 DNA: TGTGCCAGCAGCTTGGGACGTATGAACACTGAAGCTTTCTTT

J gene: TRBJ2-7
V gene: TRBV27
clone size: -
D gene: -
CDR3 protein: CASSLRGALNSYEQYF
CDR3 DNA: TGTGCCAGCAGTTTGAGGGGGGCCCTTAACTCCTACGAGCAGTACTTC

J gene: TRBJ1-1
V gene: TRBV6-1
clone size: -
D gene: -
CDR3 protein: CASKLHEAFF
CDR3 DNA: TGTGCCAGCAAACTCCATGAAGCTTTCTTT

J gene: TRBJ2-3
V gene: TRBV28
clone size: -
D gene: -
CDR3 protein: CASSAGGQGTDTQYF
CDR3 DNA: TGTGCCAGCAGTGCCGGGGGGCAGGGCACAGATACGCAGTATTTT

J gene: TRBJ1-1
V gene: TRBV5-6
clone size: -
D gene: -
CDR3 protein: CASSFFDENTEAFF
CDR3 DNA: TGTGCCAGCAGCTTTTTCGACGAGAACACTGAAGCTTTCTTT

J gene: TRBJ2-5
V gene: TRBV4-1
clone size: -
D gene: TRBD1
CDR3 protein: CASSPRGGRDSLETQYF
CDR3 DNA: TGCGCCAGCAGCCCGCGAGGGGGCAGGGATTCTCTGGAGACCCAGTACTTC

J gene: TRBJ1-1
V gene: TRBV27
clone size: -
D gene: -
CDR3 protein: CASSLRGLNTEAFF
CDR3 DNA: TGTGCCAGCAGTTTAAGGGGGTTGAACACTGAAGCTTTCTTT

J gene: TRBJ2-7
V gene: TRBV5-1
clone size: many
D gene: TRBD2
CDR3 protein: CASSLAVTSGTYEQYF
CDR3 DNA: TGCGCCAGCAGCTTGGCCGTGACTAGCGGAACCTACGAGCAGTACTTC

J gene: TRBJ2-1
V gene: TRBV6-1
clone size: -
D gene: TRBD1
CDR3 protein: CASSEEGAIRNEQFF
CDR3 DNA: TGTGCCAGCAGTGAAGAGGGGGCCATCAGAAATGAGCAGTTCTTC

J gene: TRBJ1-2
V gene: TRBV27
clone size: -
D gene: -
CDR3 protein: CASSRPGELTF
CDR3 DNA: TGTGCCAGCAGTCGGCCCGGGGAGTTAACCTTC

J gene: TRBJ2-1
V gene: TRBV5-1
clone size: -
D gene: -
CDR3 protein: CASSLVGEGSYNEQFF
CDR3 DNA: TGCGCCAGCAGCTTGGTTGGGGAAGGCTCCTACAATGAGCAGTTCTTC

J gene: TRBJ2-7
V gene: TRBV7-9
clone size: -
D gene: TRBD2
CDR3 protein: CASSFSGGAREQYF
CDR3 DNA: TGTGCCAGCAGCTTTAGCGGGGGGGCCCGCGAGCAGTACTTC

J gene: TRBJ1-1
V gene: TRBV4-1
clone size: few
D gene: TRBD1
CDR3 protein: CASSQTTGRLEAFF
CDR3 DNA: TGCGCCAGCAGCCAGACGACAGGGAGACTTGAAGCTTTCTTT

J gene: TRBJ2-1
V gene: TRBV7-6
clone size: -
D gene: TRBD2
CDR3 protein: CASSLGGGGNEQFF
CDR3 DNA: TGTGCCAGCAGCTTAGGTGGGGGGGGCAATGAGCAGTTCTTC

J gene: TRBJ2-7
V gene: TRBV10-3
clone size: -
D gene: TRBD1
CDR3 protein: CAISETDRGPSREQYF
CDR3 DNA: TGTGCCATCAGTGAGACCGACAGGGGACCAAGTAGGGAGCAGTACTTC

J gene: TRBJ2-3
V gene: TRBV5-1
clone size: -
D gene: -
CDR3 protein: CASSPMDRGDTQYF
CDR3 DNA: TGCGCCAGCAGCCCGATGGACAGAGGAGATACGCAGTATTTT

J gene: TRBJ1-1
V gene: TRBV18
clone size: -
D gene: TRBD1
CDR3 protein: CASSPGPGQGPGAFF
CDR3 DNA: TGTGCCAGCTCCCCCGGGCCGGGACAGGGTCCGGGGGCTTTCTTT

J gene: TRBJ1-3
V gene: TRBV28
clone size: -
D gene: -
CDR3 protein: CGGRGPGNTIYF
CDR3 DNA: TGTGGGGGGAGGGGACCTGGAAACACCATATATTTT

J gene: TRBJ1-1
V gene: TRBV6-4
clone size: few
D gene: -
CDR3 protein: CASSVNENTEAFF
CDR3 DNA: TGTGCCAGCAGTGTCAACGAGAACACTGAAGCTTTCTTT

J gene: TRBJ2-5
V gene: TRBV5-6
clone size: -
D gene: -
CDR3 protein: CASSLRSAVKTQYF
CDR3 DNA: TGTGCCAGCAGCCTCCGATCAGCGGTAAAGACCCAGTACTTC

J gene: TRBJ1-5
V gene: TRBV10-2
clone size: few
D gene: -
CDR3 protein: CASSEPNQPQHF
CDR3 DNA: TGCGCCAGCAGTGAGCCTAATCAGCCCCAGCATTTT

J gene: TRBJ2-5
V gene: TRBV29-1
clone size: -
D gene: TRBD2
CDR3 protein: CSVDGRTSGQETQYF
CDR3 DNA: TGCAGCGTTGACGGACGGACTAGCGGACAAGAGACCCAGTACTTC

J gene: TRBJ1-4
V gene: TRBV19
clone size: -
D gene: -
CDR3 protein: CASISPGTNEKLFF
CDR3 DNA: TGTGCCAGTATCAGTCCGGGAACTAATGAAAAACTGTTTTTT

J gene: TRBJ1-1
V gene: TRBV6-1
clone size: -
D gene: TRBD1
CDR3 protein: CASSQGAATEAFF
CDR3 DNA: TGTGCCAGCAGCCAGGGGGCGGCCACTGAAGCTTTCTTT

J gene: TRBJ2-1
V gene: TRBV7-2
clone size: -
D gene: TRBD2
CDR3 protein: CASSLFLAGGIYNEQFF
CDR3 DNA: TGTGCCAGCAGCTTATTCCTAGCGGGGGGGATTTACAATGAGCAGTTCTTC